This T cell receptor beta chain is drawn from a study of cytomegalovirus exposure and HLA in healthy donors. Study-level results: The authors considered a cluster of highly shared sequence variants likely to be a sequencing artifact.

About this clone itself: Its antigen is currently unknown.

V was shortened by 0 bases and J by 2 bases, with 12 bases between the two germline ends. The CDR3 loop spans 17 amino acids. The germline V gene encodes CDR1 SGHRS and CDR2 YFSETQ. 13 Jbeta primers and 60 Vbeta primers were used for the PCR. Profiled with immunoSEQ multiplex PCR; TCRdb holds only in-frame clones, not every one. The sample shows some 100,000 clones, around 76% of them seen only once. This receptor was taken from a woman aged 40-49 years in good health and CMV-seropositive. The specimen was PBMCs. This chain uses TRBV5-1 with TRBJ1-6; D gene uncertain. CDR3 loop: CASSLERVGPYNSPLHF. The CDR3 coding sequence is TGCGCCAGCAGCTTGGAGAGGGTAGGGCCCTATAATTCACCCCTCCACTTT.